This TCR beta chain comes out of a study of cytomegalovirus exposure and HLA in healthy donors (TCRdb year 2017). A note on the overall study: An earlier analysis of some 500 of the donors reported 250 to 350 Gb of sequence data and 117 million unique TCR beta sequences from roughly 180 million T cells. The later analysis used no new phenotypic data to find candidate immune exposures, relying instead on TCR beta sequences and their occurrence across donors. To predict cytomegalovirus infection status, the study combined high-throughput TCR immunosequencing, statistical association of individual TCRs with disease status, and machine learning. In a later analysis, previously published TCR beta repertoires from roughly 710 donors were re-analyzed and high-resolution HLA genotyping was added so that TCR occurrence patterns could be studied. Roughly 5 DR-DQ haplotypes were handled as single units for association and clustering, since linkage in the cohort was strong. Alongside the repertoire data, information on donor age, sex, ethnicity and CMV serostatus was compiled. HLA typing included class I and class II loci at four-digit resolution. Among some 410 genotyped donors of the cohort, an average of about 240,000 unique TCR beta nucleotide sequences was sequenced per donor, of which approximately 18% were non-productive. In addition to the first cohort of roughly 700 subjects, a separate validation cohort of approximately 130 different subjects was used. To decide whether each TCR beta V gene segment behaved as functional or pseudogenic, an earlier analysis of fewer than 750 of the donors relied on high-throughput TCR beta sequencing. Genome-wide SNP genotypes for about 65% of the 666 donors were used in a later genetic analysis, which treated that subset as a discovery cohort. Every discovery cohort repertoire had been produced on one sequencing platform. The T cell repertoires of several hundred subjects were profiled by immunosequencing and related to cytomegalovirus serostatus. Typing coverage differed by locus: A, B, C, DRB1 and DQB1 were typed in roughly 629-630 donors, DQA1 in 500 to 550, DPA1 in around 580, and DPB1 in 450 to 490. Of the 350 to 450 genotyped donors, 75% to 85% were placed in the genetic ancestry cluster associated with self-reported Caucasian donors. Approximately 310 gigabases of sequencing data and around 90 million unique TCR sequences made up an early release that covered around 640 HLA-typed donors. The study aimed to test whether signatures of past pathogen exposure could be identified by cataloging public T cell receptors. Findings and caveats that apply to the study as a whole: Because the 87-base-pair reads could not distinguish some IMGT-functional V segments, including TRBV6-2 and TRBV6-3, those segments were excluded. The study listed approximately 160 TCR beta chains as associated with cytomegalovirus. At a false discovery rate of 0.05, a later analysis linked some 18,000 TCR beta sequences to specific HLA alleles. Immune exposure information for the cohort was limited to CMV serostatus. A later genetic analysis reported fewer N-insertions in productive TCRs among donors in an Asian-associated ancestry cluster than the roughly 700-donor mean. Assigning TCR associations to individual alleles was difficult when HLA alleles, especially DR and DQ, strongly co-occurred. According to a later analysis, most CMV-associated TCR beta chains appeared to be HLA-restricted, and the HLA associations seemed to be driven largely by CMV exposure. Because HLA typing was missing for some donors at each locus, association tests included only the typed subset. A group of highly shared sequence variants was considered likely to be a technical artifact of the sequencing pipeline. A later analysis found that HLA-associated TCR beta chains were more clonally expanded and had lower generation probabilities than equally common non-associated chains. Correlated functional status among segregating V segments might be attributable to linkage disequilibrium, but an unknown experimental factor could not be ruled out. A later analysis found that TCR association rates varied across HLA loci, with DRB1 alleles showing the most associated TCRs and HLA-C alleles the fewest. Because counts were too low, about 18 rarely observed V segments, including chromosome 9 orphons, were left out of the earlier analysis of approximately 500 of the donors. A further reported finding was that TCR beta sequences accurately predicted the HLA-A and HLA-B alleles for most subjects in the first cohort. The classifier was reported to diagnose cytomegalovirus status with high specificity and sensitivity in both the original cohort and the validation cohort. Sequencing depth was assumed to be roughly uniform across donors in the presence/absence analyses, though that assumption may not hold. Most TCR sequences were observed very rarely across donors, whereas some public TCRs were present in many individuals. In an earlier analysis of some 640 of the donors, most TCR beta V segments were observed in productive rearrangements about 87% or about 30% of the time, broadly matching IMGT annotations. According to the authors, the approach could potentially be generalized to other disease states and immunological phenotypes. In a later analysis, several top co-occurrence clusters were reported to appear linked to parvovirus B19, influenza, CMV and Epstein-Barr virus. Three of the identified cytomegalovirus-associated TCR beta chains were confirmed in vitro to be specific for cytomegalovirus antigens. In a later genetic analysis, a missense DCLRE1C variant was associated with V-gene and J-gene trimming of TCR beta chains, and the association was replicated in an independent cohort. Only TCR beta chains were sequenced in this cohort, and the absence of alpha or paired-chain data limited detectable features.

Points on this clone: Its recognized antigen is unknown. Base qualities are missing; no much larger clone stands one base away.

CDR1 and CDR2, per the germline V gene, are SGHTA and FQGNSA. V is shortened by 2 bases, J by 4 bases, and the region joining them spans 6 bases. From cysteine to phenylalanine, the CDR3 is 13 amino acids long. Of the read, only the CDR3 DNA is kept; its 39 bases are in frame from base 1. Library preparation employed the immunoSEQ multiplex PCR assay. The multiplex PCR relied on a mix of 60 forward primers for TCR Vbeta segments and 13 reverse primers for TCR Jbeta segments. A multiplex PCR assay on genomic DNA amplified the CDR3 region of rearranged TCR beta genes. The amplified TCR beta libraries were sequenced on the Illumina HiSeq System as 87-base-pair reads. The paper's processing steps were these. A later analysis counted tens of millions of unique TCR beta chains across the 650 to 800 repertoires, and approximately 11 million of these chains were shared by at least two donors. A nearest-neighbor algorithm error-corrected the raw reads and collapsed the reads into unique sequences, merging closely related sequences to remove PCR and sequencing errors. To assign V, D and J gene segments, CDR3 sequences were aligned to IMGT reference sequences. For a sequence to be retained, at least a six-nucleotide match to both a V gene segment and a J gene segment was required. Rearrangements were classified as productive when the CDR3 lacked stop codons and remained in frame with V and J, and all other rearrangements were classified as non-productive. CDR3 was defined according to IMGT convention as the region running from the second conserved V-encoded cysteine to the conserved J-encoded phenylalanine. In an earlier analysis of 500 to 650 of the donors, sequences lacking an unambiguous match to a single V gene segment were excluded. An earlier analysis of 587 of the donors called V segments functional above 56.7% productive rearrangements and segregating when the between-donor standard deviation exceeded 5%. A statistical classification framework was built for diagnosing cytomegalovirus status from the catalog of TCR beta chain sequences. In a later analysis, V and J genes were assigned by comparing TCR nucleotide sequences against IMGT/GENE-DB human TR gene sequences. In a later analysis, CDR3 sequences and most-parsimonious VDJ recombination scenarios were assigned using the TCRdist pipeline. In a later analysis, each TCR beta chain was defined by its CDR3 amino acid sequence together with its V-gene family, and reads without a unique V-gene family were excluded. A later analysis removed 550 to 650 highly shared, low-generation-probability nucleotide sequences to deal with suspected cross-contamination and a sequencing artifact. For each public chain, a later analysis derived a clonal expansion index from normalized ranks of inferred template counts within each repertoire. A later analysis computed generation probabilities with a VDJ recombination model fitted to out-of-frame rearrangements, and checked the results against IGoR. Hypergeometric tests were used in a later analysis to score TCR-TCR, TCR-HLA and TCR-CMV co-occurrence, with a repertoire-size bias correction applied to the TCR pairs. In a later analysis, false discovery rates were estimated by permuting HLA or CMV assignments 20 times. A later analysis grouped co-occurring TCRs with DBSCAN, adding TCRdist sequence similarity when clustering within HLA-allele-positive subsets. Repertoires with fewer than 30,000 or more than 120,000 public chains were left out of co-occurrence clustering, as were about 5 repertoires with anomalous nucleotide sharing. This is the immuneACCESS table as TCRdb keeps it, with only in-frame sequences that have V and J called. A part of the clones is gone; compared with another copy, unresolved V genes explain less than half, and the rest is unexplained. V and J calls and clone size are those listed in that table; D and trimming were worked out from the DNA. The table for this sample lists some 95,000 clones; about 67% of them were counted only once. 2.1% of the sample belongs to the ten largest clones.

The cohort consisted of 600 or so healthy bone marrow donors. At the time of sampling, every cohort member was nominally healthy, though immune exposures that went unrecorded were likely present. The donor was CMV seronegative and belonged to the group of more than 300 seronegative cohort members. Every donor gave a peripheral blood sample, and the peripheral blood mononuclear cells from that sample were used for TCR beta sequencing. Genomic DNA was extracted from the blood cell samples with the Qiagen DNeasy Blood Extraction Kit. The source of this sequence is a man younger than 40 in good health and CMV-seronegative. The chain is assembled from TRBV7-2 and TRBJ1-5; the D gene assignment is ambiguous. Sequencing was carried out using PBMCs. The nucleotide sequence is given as TGTGCCAGCAGCTTAACTGAGAATCAGCCCCAGCATTTT. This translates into CASSLTENQPQHF.